One T cell receptor (beta chain) is described in this entry. Its antigen is unknown. No qualities accompany the bases; no much larger clone lies one base away. The CDR3 holds 15 amino acids from the cysteine to the phenylalanine. Solely the CDR3 DNA is kept, with 45 bases framed from the first base. CDR1 and CDR2 are read off the germline V gene (reference sequence) as SGHNT and YYREEE. Ends trimmed: V by 4 bases, J by 3 bases; bases unmatched to a gene: 7. The data are from a study of cytomegalovirus exposure and HLA in healthy donors (dated by TCRdb to the late 2010s). General notes on the study: A later analysis indicated that the 120 validation repertoires were generated on the platform also employed for the approximately 690 repertoires of the first cohort. Besides the first cohort of hundreds of subjects, a separate validation cohort made up of some 110 different subjects was used. The study was designed to test whether signatures of past pathogen exposure could be identified by cataloging public T cell receptors. High-throughput TCR immunosequencing, statistical association of individual TCRs with disease status, and machine learning were combined to predict cytomegalovirus infection status. What the study reported, not specific to this receptor: Across donors, most TCR sequences were observed very rarely, whereas some public TCRs were present in many individuals. Subsequent analysis determined that TCRs grouped into clusters in the first cohort also showed a tendency toward co-occurrence across the 90 to 150 validation repertoires, and approximately 94% of cluster scores exceeded 0. In both the original and validation cohorts, the classifier was reported to diagnose cytomegalovirus status with high specificity and sensitivity. Three of the identified cytomegalovirus-associated TCR beta chains were confirmed in vitro to be specific for cytomegalovirus antigens. The validation cohort had no HLA typing available for a later analysis, so co-occurrence within that cohort was assessed over all 130 or so repertoires. The study listed 150 to 200 TCR beta chains as associated with cytomegalovirus. According to the authors, the approach could potentially be generalized to other disease states and immunological phenotypes.

The donors belonged to the validation cohort of over a hundred subjects, which was separate from the roughly 700-subject first cohort. The receptor library was made with the immunoSEQ multiplex PCR assay. As for how the authors treated the data: To diagnose cytomegalovirus status from the catalog of TCR beta chain sequences, a statistical classification framework was built. This immuneACCESS table, as held by TCRdb, lists in-frame sequences with V and J called but not all clones. Of the missing ones, under half trace to an unresolved V gene in checked studies; the others have no known cause. The V and J calls and clone size come from that table; D and trimming were worked out from the DNA. The table for this sample lists about 240,000 clones; roughly 86% of them were counted only once. 1% to 1.5% of the sample belongs to the ten largest clones.

This sequence originates from a woman in her 30s in good health and CMV-seropositive. Sequencing was performed on PBMCs. The chain joins TRBV5-4 to TRBJ2-7, and 10 bases in between align with TRBD2. CDR3 reads: CASSLGLAGDYEQYF. The bases read TGTGCCAGCAGCCTTGGCCTAGCGGGAGACTACGAGCAGTACTTC.